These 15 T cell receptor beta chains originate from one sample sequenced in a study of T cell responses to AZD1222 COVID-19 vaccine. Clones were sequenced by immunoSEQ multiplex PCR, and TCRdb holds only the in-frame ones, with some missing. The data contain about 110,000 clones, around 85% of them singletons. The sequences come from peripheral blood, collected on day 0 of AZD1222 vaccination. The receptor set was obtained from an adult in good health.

The CDR3 DNA follows: TGTGCCAGCAGTGAAGGGTACTACTCCTACGAGCAGTACTTC. Its protein is CASSEGYYSYEQYF. The chain joins TRBV6-1 to TRBJ2-7; D gene uncertain. CDR1 and CDR2 (germline): MNHNS, SASEGT. V lost 1 base and J 0 bases, leaving 7 bases between the germline ends. The CDR3 runs 14 residues.

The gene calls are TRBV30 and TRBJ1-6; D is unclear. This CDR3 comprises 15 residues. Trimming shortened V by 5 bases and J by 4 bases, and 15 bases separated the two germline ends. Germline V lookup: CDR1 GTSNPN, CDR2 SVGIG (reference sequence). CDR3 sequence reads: CAWGEPGVYNSPLHF. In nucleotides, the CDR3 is TGTGCCTGGGGCGAACCGGGAGTATATAATTCACCCCTCCACTTT.

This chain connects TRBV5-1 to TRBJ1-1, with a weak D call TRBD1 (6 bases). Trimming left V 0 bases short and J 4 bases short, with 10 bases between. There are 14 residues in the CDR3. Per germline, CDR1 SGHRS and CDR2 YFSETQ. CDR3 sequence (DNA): TGCGCCAGCAGCTTGGGGGGGCTAGGCACTGAAGCTTTCTTT. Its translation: CASSLGGLGTEAFF.

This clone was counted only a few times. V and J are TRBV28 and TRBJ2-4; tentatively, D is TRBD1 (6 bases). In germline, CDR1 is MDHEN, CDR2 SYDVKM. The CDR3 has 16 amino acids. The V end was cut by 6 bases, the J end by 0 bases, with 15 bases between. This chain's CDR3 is CASRDRETLAKNIQYF. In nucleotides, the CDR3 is TGTGCCAGCAGGGACAGAGAGACTTTAGCCAAAAACATTCAGTACTTC.

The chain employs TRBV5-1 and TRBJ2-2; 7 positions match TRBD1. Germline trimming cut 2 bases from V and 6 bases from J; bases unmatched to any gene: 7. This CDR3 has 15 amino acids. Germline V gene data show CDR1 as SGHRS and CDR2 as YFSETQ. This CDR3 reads CASSFRQGAAGELFF. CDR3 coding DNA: TGCGCCAGCAGCTTCCGACAGGGTGCGGCCGGGGAGCTGTTTTTT.

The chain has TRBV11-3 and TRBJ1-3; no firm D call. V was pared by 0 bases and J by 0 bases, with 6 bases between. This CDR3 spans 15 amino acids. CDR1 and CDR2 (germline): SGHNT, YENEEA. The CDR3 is CASSLEVISGNTIYF. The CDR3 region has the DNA TGTGCCAGCAGCTTAGAGGTTATCTCTGGAAACACCATATATTTT.

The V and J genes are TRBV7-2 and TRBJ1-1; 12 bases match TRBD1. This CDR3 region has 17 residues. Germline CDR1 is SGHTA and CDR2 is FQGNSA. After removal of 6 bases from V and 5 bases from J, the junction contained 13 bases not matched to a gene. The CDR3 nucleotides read TGTGCCAGCAGAGAGGGGACGGGACAGGGGGCTTGGACTGAAGCTTTCTTT. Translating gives CASREGTGQGAWTEAFF.

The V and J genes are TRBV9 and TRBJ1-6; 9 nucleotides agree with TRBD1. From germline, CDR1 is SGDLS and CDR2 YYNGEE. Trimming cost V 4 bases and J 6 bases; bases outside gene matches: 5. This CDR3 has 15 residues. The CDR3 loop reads CASSPGDRANSPLHF. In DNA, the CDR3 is TGTGCCAGCAGCCCCGGGGACAGGGCTAATTCACCCCTCCACTTT.

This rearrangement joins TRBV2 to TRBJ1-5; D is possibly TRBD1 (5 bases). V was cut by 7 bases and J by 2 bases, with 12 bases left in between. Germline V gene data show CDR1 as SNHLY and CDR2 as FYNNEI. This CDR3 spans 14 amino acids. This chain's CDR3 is CASTPSRGNQPQHF. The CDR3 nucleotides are TGTGCCAGCACCCCCAGCAGGGGCAATCAGCCCCAGCATTTT.

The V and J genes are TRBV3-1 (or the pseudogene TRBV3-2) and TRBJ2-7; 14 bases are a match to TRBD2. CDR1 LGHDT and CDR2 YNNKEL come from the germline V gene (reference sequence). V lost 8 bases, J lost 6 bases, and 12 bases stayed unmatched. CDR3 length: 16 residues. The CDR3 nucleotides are TGTGCCAGCCCCCCCCGACTAGCGGGGGGGCCCTGCGAGCAGTACTTC. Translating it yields CASPPRLAGGPCEQYF.

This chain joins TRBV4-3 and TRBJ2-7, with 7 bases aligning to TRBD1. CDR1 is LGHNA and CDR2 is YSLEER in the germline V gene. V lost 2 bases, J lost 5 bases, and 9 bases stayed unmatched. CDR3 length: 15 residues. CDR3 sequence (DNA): TGCGCCAGCAGCCAACAGAGAGACAGGGTCCACGAGCAGTACTTC. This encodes CASSQQRDRVHEQYF.

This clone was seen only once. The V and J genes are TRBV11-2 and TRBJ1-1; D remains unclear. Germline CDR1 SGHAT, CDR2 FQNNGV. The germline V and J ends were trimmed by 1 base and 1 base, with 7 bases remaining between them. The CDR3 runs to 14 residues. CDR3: CASSLVTQNTEAFF. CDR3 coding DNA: TGTGCCAGCAGCTTAGTGACCCAGAACACTGAAGCTTTCTTT.

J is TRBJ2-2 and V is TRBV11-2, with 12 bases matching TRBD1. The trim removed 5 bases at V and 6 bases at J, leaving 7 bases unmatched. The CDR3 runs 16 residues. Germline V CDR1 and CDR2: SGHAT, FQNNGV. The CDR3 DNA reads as TGTGCCAGCAGCCAGGGGACAGGGGGCCGGGCCGGGGAGCTGTTTTTT. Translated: CASSQGTGGRAGELFF.

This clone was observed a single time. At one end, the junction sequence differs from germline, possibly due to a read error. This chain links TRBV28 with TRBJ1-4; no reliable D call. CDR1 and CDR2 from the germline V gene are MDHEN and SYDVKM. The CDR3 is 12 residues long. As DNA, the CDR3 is TGTGCCAGCAGCCCCCTCGCCGAAAAGCTGTTTTTT. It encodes CASSPLAEKLFF.

CDR3 DNA: TGTGCCAGTAGGGGACTAGCGGGGGGCCTCTACACCGGGGAGCTGTTTTTT. Its protein product is CASRGLAGGLYTGELFF. The V call is TRBV19, the J call TRBJ2-2, with 15 nucleotides matching TRBD2. The V and J ends lost 6 bases and 3 bases, in that order; junction bases with no gene match: 5. The CDR3 has 17 amino acids. Looked up from germline, CDR1 is LNHDA and CDR2 is SQIVND (reference sequence). Full variable domain (missing parts from reference TRBV19 and TRBJ2-2): DGGITQSPKYLFRKEGQNVTLSCEQNLNHDAMYWYRQDPGQGLRLIYYSQIVNDFQKGDIAEGYSVSREKKESFPLTVTSAQKNPTAFYLCASRGLAGGLYTGELFFGEGSRLTVL.